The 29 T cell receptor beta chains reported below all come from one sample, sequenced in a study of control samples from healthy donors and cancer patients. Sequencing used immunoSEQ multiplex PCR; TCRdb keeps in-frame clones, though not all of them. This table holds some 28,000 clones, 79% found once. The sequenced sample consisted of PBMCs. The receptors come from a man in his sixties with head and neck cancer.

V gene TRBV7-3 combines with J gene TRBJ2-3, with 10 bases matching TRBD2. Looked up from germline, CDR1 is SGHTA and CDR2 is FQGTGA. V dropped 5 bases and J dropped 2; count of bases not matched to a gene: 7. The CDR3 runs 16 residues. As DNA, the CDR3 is TGTGCCAGCAGCGCCCTAGCGGGAGCGGTCACAGATACGCAGTATTTT. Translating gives CASSALAGAVTDTQYF.

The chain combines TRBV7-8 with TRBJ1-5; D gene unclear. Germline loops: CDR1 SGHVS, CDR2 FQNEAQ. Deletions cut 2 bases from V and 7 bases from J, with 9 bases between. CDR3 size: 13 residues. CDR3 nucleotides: TGTGCCAGCAGCTTAACTAATAGGCAGCCCCAGCATTTT. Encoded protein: CASSLTNRQPQHF.

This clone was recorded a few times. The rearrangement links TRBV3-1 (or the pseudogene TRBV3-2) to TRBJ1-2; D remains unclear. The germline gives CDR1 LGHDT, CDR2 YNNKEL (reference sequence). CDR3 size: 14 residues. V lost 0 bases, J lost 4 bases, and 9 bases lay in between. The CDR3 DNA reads TGTGCCAGCAGCCAAGATGCGGCACTCTATGGCTACACCTTC. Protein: CASSQDAALYGYTF.

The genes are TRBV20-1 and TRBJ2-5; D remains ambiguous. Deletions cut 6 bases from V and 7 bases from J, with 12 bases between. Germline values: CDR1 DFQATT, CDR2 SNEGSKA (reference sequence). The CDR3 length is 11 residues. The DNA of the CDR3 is TGCAGTGCCCCCAACGGCCGGACCCAGTACTTC. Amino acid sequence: CSAPNGRTQYF.

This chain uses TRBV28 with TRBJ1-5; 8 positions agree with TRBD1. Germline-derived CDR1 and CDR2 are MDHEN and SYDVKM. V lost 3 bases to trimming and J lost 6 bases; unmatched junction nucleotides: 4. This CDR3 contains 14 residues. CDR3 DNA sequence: TGTGCCAGCAGTTTCAGACAGGGGACTCAGCCCCAGCATTTT. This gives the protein CASSFRQGTQPQHF.

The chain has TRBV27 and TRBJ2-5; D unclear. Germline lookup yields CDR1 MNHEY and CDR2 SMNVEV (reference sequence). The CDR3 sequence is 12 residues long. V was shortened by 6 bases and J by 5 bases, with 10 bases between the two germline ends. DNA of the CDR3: TGTGCCAGCAGAAGAGGAGATGAGACCCAGTACTTC. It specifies CASRRGDETQYF.

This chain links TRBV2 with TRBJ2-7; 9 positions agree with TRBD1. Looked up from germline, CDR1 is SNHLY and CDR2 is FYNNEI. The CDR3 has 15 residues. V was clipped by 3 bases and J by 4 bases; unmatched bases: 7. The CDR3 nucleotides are TGTGCCAGCAGTGAGTTGGGACAGGGAGTTTACGAGCAGTACTTC. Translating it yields CASSELGQGVYEQYF. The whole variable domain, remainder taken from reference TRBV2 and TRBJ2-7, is EPEVTQTPSHQVTQMGQEVILRCVPISNHLYFYWYRQILGQKVEFLVSFYNNEISEKSEIFDDQFSVERPDGSNFTLKIRSTKLEDSAMYFCASSELGQGVYEQYFGPGTRLTVT.

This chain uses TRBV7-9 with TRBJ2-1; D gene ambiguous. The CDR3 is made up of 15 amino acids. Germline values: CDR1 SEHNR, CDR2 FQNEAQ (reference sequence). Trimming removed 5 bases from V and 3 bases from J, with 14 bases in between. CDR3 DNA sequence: TGTGCCAGCAGCACACCCGAGATTAACTACAATGAGCAGTTCTTC. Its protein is CASSTPEINYNEQFF.

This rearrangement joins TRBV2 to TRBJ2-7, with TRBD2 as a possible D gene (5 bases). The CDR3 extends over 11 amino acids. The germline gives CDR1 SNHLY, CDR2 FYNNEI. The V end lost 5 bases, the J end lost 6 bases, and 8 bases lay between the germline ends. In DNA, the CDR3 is TGTGCCAGCAGTATCCGGGGCGAGCAGTACTTC. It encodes CASSIRGEQYF. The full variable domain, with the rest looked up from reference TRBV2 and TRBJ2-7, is EPEVTQTPSHQVTQMGQEVILRCVPISNHLYFYWYRQILGQKVEFLVSFYNNEISEKSEIFDDQFSVERPDGSNFTLKIRSTKLEDSAMYFCASSIRGEQYFGPGTRLTVT.

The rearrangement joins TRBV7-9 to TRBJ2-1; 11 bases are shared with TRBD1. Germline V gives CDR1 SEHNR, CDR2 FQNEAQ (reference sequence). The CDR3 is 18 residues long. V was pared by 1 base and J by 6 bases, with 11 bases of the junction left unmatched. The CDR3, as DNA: TGTGCCAGCAGCTTAGATGCCTGGGACAGGGGGTTTAGCAATGAGCAGTTCTTC. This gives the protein CASSLDAWDRGFSNEQFF.

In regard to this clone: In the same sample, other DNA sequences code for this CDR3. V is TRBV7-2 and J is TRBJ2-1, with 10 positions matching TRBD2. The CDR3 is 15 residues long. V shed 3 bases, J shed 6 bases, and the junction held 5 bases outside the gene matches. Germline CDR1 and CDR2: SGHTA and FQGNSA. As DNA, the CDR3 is TGTGCCAGCAGCTTCCTAGCGGGAGCTCTCAATGAGCAGTTCTTC. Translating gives CASSFLAGALNEQFF.

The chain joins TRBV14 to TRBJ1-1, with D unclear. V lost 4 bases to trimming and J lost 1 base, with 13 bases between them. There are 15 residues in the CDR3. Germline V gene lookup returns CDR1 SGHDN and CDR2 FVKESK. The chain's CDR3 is CASSPGSWGNTEAFF. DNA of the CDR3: TGTGCCAGCAGCCCCGGATCCTGGGGGAACACTGAAGCTTTCTTT. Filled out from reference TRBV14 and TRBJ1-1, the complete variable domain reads EAGVTQFPSHSVIEKGQTVTLRCDPISGHDNLYWYRRVMGKEIKFLLHFVKESKQDESGMPNNRFLAERTGGTYSTLKVQPAELEDSGVYFCASSPGSWGNTEAFFGQGTRLTVV.

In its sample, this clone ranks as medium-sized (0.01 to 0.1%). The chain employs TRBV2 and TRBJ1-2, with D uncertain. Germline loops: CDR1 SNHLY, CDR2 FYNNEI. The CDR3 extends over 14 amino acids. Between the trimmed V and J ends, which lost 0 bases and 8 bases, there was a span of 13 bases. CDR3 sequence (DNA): TGTGCCAGCAGTGAAGCATACTCCGGGTACGGCTACACCTTC. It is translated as CASSEAYSGYGYTF.

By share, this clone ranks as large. The CDR3 coding sequence is TGTGCCTGGAGTATGGGACAGGGAGGCTCACCCCTCCACTTT. Protein product: CAWSMGQGGSPLHF. This chain uses TRBV30 with TRBJ1-6; 9 positions agree with TRBD1. This CDR3 region has 14 residues. CDR1 and CDR2 (germline): GTSNPN, SVGIG (reference sequence). V lost 2 bases to trimming and J lost 10 bases; unmatched junction nucleotides: 6.

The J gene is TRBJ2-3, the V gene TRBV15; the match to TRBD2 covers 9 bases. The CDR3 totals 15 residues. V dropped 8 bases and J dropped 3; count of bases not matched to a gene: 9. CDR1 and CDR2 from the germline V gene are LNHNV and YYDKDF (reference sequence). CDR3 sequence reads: CATASGSGRTDTQYF. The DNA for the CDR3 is TGTGCCACCGCCTCTGGTAGCGGGAGAACAGATACGCAGTATTTT.

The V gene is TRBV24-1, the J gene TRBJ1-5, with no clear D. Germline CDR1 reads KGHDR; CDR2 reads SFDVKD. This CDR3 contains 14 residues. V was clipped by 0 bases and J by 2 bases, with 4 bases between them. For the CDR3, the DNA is TGTGCCACCAGTGATTTGAATGGCAATCAGCCCCAGCATTTT. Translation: CATSDLNGNQPQHF.

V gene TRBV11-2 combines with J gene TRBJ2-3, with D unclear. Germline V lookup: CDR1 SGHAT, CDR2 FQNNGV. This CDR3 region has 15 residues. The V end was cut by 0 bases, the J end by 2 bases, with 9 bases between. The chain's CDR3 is CASSLDSGYTDTQYF. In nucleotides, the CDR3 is TGTGCCAGCAGCTTAGATTCAGGATACACAGATACGCAGTATTTT.

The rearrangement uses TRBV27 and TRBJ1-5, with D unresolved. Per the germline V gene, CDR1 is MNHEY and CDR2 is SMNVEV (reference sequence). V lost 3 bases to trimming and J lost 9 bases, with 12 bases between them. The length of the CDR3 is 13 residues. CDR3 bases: TGTGCCAGCAGTTTCGGCCAGATCGGGCCCCAGCATTTT. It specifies CASSFGQIGPQHF.

CDR3 in amino acids: CASTFNQGQGPQFF. For the CDR3, the DNA is TGTGCCAGTACCTTTAACCAGGGACAGGGCCCTCAGTTCTTC. The chain links TRBV19 to TRBJ2-1; 9 nucleotides match TRBD1. CDR1 LNHDA and CDR2 SQIVND come from the germline V gene (reference sequence). The junction had 14 bases not matched to a gene; V was cut back by 7 bases and J by 13 bases. CDR3 length: 14 residues.

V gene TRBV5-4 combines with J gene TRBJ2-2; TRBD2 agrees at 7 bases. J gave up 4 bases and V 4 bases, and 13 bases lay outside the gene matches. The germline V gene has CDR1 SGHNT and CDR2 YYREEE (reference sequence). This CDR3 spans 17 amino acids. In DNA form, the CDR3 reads TGTGCCAGCAGCCCGGAGCTGCCTAGCGGCCTCACCGGGGAGCTGTTTTTT. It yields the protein CASSPELPSGLTGELFF.

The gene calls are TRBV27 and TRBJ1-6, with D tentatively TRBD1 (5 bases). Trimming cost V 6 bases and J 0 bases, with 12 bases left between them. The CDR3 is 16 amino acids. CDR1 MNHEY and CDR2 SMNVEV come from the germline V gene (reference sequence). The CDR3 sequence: CASSRGLSSYNSPLHF. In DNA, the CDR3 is TGTGCCAGCAGCCGGGGCCTCAGCTCCTATAATTCACCCCTCCACTTT.

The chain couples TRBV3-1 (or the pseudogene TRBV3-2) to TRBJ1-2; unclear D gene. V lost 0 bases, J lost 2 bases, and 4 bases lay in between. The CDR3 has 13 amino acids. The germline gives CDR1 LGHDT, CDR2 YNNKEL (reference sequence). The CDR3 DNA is TGTGCCAGCAGCCAAGAAGGGAACTATGGCTACACCTTC. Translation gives CASSQEGNYGYTF.

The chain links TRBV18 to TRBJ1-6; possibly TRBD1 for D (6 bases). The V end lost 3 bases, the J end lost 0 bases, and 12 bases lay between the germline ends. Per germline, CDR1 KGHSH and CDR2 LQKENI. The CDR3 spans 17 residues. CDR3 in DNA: TGTGCCAGCTCACCGCTTCAGGGGAACTCCTATAATTCACCCCTCCACTTT. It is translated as CASSPLQGNSYNSPLHF. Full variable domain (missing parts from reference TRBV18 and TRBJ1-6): NAGVMQNPRHLVRRRGQEARLRCSPMKGHSHVYWYRQLPEEGLKFMVYLQKENIIDESGMPKERFSAEFPKEGPSILRIQQVVRGDSAAYFCASSPLQGNSYNSPLHFGNGTRLTVT.

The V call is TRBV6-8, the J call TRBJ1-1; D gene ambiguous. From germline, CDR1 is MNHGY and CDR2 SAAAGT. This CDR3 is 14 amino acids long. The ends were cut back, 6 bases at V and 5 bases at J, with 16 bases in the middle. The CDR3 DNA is TGTGCCAGCAGCCCAAGCGGGGAGGGTACTGAAGCTTTCTTT. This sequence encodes CASSPSGEGTEAFF.

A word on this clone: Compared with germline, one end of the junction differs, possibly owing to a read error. The CDR3 nucleotides read TGTGCCAACAGTTTGTCGGGTCCTAATCGGCCCCAGCATTTT. It translates to CANSLSGPNRPQHF. This chain connects TRBV27 to TRBJ1-5, with D hard to call. This CDR3 contains 14 residues. Per the germline V gene, CDR1 is MNHEY and CDR2 is SMNVEV (reference sequence).

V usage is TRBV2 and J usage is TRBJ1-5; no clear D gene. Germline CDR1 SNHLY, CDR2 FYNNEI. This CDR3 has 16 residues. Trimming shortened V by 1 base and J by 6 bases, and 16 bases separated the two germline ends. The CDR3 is CASSEGMGILGQPQHF. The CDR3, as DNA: TGTGCCAGCAGTGAAGGTATGGGTATCTTAGGTCAGCCCCAGCATTTT.

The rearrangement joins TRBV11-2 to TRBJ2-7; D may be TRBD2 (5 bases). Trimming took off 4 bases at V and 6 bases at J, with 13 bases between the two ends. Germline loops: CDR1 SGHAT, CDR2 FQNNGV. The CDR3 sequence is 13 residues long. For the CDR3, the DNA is TGTGCCAGCAGCTACCGTCAGGCGGGCGAGCAGTACTTC. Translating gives CASSYRQAGEQYF.

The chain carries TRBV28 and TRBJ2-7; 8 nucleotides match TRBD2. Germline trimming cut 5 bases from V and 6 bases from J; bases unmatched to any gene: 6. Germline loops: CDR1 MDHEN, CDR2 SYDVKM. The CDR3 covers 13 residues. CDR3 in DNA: TGTGCCAGCAGTGGAGGCGGGGGGATCGAGCAGTACTTC. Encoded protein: CASSGGGGIEQYF.

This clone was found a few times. CDR3 bases: TGCGCCAGCGCCAGGACAGGCCCGTACAATGAGCAGTTCTTC. This codes for CASARTGPYNEQFF. The chain combines TRBV5-1 with TRBJ2-1; 7 nucleotides line up with TRBD1. Germline CDR1 SGHRS, CDR2 YFSETQ. V trimming: 7 bases; J trimming: 4 bases; junction bases outside the gene matches: 8. CDR3 length: 14 residues. Full variable domain (rest looked up from reference TRBV5-1 and TRBJ2-1): KAGVTQTPRYLIKTRGQQVTLSCSPISGHRSVSWYQQTPGQGLQFLFEYFSETQRNKGNFPGRFSGRQFSNSRSEMNVSTLELGDSALYLCASARTGPYNEQFFGPGTRLTVL.